Reported below is one TCR beta chain. Its antigen is not identified. The CDR3 extends over 14 amino acids. CDR1 and CDR2 from the germline V gene are PRHDT and FYEKMQ (reference sequence). The germline V and J ends were trimmed by 1 base and 6 bases, with 12 bases remaining between them. These data belong to a study of cytomegalovirus exposure and HLA in healthy donors. The PCR used 60 Vbeta and 13 Jbeta primers. Profiling relied on immunoSEQ multiplex PCR, and the TCRdb table lists in-frame clones only, not all of them. The table records approximately 110,000 clones, around 72% of them present only once. Study-wide results and caveats: For TCR beta chains, V- and J-gene trimming was later linked to a missense DCLRE1C variant.

Sequencing was carried out using PBMCs. The chain has TRBV13 and TRBJ1-2; D unresolved. This receptor was taken from a man aged 25-40 years in good health and CMV-seronegative. The CDR3 DNA reads TGTGCCAGCAGCTTAGCCGACCTGCGGAATGGCTACACCTTC. Its protein is CASSLADLRNGYTF.